Listed below are T cell receptor beta chains from one sample, sequenced in a study of CXCR3-negative and CXCR3-positive naive CD8 T cells. From the 5' RACE reads, TCRdb lists one entry per CDR3 protein and no DNA. The table gives tens of thousands of distinct CDR3 sequences; the top ten clones make up approximately 16% of it. The sample consisted of memory CD8+ T cells from blood. Receptors originate from a human donor in good health. Some clones in this sample may be carry-over from other donors' samples. Each CDR3 is given with its conserved first and last residue. Rows give clone size only sometimes, using once, few, many, or a class for an expanded clone.

J gene,V gene,clone size,CDR3 protein
TRBJ2-5,TRBV29-1,.,CSATGGQEDQETQYF
TRBJ2-5,TRBV23-1,.,CASMRQGIQETQYF
TRBJ1-1,TRBV5-1,.,CASSAEDRGEPMNTEAFF
TRBJ1-6,TRBV10-3,.,CAISEYEDYNSPLHF
TRBJ2-7,TRBV14,.,CASSQSGGLAQDEQYF
TRBJ2-7,TRBV7-9,.,CASSPSPDRGPYEQYF
TRBJ2-1,TRBV12-3/TRBV12-4,.,CASSSRDSFNEQFF
TRBJ2-1,TRBV7-9,.,CASARTGQGNEQFF
TRBJ2-7,TRBV3-1,.,CASSLVGQLYEQYF
TRBJ2-6,TRBV29-1,.,CSATGTGVESGANVLTF
TRBJ2-3,TRBV7-2,.,CASSPGGDTQCF
TRBJ1-2,TRBV4-3,.,CASSQDLQGGDGYTF
TRBJ2-5,TRBV7-2,.,CASSLDPAKETQYF
TRBJ2-7,TRBV29-1,.,CSVRGVGGDSYEQYF
TRBJ1-1,TRBV4-1,.,CASSQVQGDTEAFF
TRBJ1-2,TRBV27,.,CASSLQGTSYGYTF
TRBJ2-4,TRBV7-6,.,CASSPFTPESPWIAKNIQYF
TRBJ2-5,TRBV7-9,.,CAFRTGPKETQYF
TRBJ2-3,TRBV7-2,.,CASRQGGGGSDTQYF
TRBJ1-2,TRBV29-1,.,CSVSPSGGLGYTF
TRBJ2-7,TRBV6-4,.,CASSPNVASEQYF
TRBJ1-4,TRBV29-1,.,CSVETGGSEKLFF
TRBJ2-7,TRBV29-1,.,CSVVSSAYEQYF
TRBJ2-7,TRBV28,.,CASSWGSVTPSYEQYF
TRBJ2-1,TRBV4-3,.,CASSQDDQGWSEQFF
TRBJ2-7,TRBV15,.,CATSSEPLLGTANPYEQYF
TRBJ2-5,TRBV5-5,.,CASSLWDFEETQYF
TRBJ2-7,TRBV29-1,.,CSVAAGGDYEQYF
TRBJ1-1,TRBV29-1,.,CSVFPGKSEAFF
TRBJ2-1,TRBV6-5,.,CASSPAGGNEQFF
TRBJ2-3,TRBV28,.,CASSFGTATQYF
TRBJ2-5,TRBV11-2,.,CASSLWVSKETQYF
TRBJ2-2,TRBV6-4,.,CARSEGQNTGELFF
TRBJ2-1,TRBV14,.,CASSQDDAYLGYNEQFF
TRBJ2-5,TRBV27,.,CASSNRDGETQYF
TRBJ2-7,TRBV20-1,medium-sized,CSARGSGAIPEQYF
TRBJ1-1,TRBV20-1,.,CSATEVPENTEAFF
TRBJ2-1,TRBV20-1,.,CSARDQGTGDYNEQFF
TRBJ2-2,TRBV20-1,medium-sized,CSARDLVKGDTGELFF
TRBJ2-7,TRBV29-1,.,CSVEDEMTDSYEQYF
TRBJ2-2,TRBV9,.,CASSVGGGRSGELFF
TRBJ1-1,TRBV18,.,CASSPGEQIEAFF
TRBJ2-3,TRBV6-2/TRBV6-3,.,CASSPRGEITDTQYF
TRBJ2-3,TRBV14,.,CASSQKGLGRTDTQYF
TRBJ2-7,TRBV7-6,.,CASSRQGAYEQYF
TRBJ2-1,TRBV12-3/TRBV12-4,.,CASSLAHSNNEQFF
TRBJ1-2,TRBV29-1,.,CSVDVRDGYTF
TRBJ2-7,TRBV4-1,.,CASSQGPRAYEQYF
TRBJ2-7,TRBV20-1,.,CSAREREYEQYF